These 22 T cell receptor beta chains were all obtained from the same sample, sequenced in a study of blood T cell repertoires in COVID-19. This table comes from immunoSEQ multiplex PCR, and its TCRdb copy is limited to in-frame clones, with some not included. Of 450,000 or so clones in the sample, about 87% were seen once. Sequenced: peripheral blood. The receptors were gathered from a man aged 18 to 35 with COVID-19, enrolled during active disease.

The chain links TRBV3-1 (or the pseudogene TRBV3-2) to TRBJ2-3; tentatively, D is TRBD2 (5 bases). The CDR3 runs to 13 residues. Trimming pared 0 bases from V and 11 bases from J, leaving 12 bases between. Germline-derived CDR1 and CDR2 are LGHDT and YNNKEL (reference sequence). DNA for the CDR3: TGTGCCAGCAGCCAAGATGGCCGGGGAGAGCAGTATTTT. Protein product: CASSQDGRGEQYF.

The chain carries TRBV5-4 and TRBJ2-3; 10 bases align to TRBD2. Per the germline V gene, CDR1 is SGHNT and CDR2 is YYREEE (reference sequence). The ends lost 0 bases at V and 2 bases at J; junction bases unmatched: 3. This CDR3 spans 16 amino acids. CDR3 amino acids: CASSLATSGVTDTQYF. The CDR3 bases are TGTGCCAGCAGCTTGGCCACTAGCGGGGTCACAGATACGCAGTATTTT.

The chain combines TRBV2 with TRBJ1-5; 7 bases fit TRBD1. The length of the CDR3 is 15 residues. J lost 4 bases, V lost 5 bases, and 8 bases had no gene match. Germline values: CDR1 SNHLY, CDR2 FYNNEI. The CDR3, as DNA: TGTGCCAGCAGTTACAGGGGTAGACAAAATCAGCCCCAGCATTTT. Translating it yields CASSYRGRQNQPQHF.

The chain joins TRBV4-2 to TRBJ1-4; D gene ambiguous. CDR1 is LGHNA and CDR2 is YNFKEQ in the germline V gene. This CDR3 has 16 amino acids. V was cut by 0 bases and J by 3 bases, with 11 bases left in between. CDR3 DNA sequence: TGTGCCAGCAGCCAAGATCCAGCGGCCCCTAATGAAAAACTGTTTTTT. Translating it yields CASSQDPAAPNEKLFF.

The rearrangement links TRBV18 to TRBJ2-3; 12 bases fit TRBD2. V lost 6 bases, J lost 5 bases, and 6 bases stayed unmatched. Germline V CDR1 and CDR2: KGHSH, LQKENI. The CDR3 has 15 residues. As DNA, the CDR3 is TGTGCCAGCTCCCCGCCGACTAGCGGGGGAGATACGCAGTATTTT. Its protein product is CASSPPTSGGDTQYF.

The rearrangement uses TRBV2 and TRBJ2-3; 11 bases are a match to TRBD2. Per the germline V gene, CDR1 is SNHLY and CDR2 is FYNNEI. The CDR3 has 15 amino acids. V dropped 7 bases and J dropped 5; count of bases not matched to a gene: 8. CDR3 DNA sequence: TGTGCCAGCACTGCTACTAGCGGGGGAGGAGATACGCAGTATTTT. Protein product: CASTATSGGGDTQYF.

The J gene is TRBJ2-2, the V gene TRBV2, with TRBD2 matching over 7 bases. This CDR3 comprises 15 residues. Trimming at V came to 7 bases and at J to 7 bases, leaving 12 bases not matched to a gene. Germline lookup yields CDR1 SNHLY and CDR2 FYNNEI. CDR3 loop: CASKPKRDAVGELFF. The CDR3 coding sequence is TGTGCCAGCAAGCCGAAGCGGGATGCGGTCGGGGAGCTGTTTTTT.

The J gene is TRBJ2-2, the V gene TRBV19; TRBD2 matches 8 bases. Germline loops: CDR1 LNHDA, CDR2 SQIVND (reference sequence). V shed 7 bases, J shed 6 bases, and the junction held 7 bases outside the gene matches. The CDR3 sequence is 14 residues long. This CDR3 reads CASKAGVGAGELFF. CDR3 nucleotides: TGTGCCAGTAAAGCGGGAGTGGGTGCCGGGGAGCTGTTTTTT.

CDR3 sequence: CASRGADSGANVLTF. In nucleotides, the CDR3 is TGTGCCAGCCGGGGGGCTGACTCTGGGGCCAACGTCCTGACTTTC. The chain links TRBV19 to TRBJ2-6; a weak D match, TRBD2 (7 bases). The V gene lost 9 bases and the J gene lost 0 bases, with 12 bases spanning the gap. There are 15 residues in the CDR3. The V gene's germline CDR1 is LNHDA and CDR2 SQIVND (reference sequence).

This sequence joins TRBV3-1 (or the pseudogene TRBV3-2) and TRBJ2-1; 7 bases are a match to TRBD2. Germline assignment: CDR1 LGHDT and CDR2 YNNKEL (reference sequence). This CDR3 is built from 16 residues. J was trimmed by 4 bases and V by 4 bases; bases with no gene match: 10. In nucleotides, the CDR3 is TGTGCCAGCAGCCCTCCTACCCGCGGGGGATACAATGAGCAGTTCTTC. Translating gives CASSPPTRGGYNEQFF.

This chain joins TRBV27 and TRBJ2-1, with TRBD1 matching over 8 bases. This CDR3 has 19 amino acids. Germline lookup yields CDR1 MNHEY and CDR2 SMNVEV (reference sequence). Losses at the gene ends were 5 bases for V and 7 bases for J; bases not matched to a gene: 22. The chain's CDR3 is CASSPYAYNRGIEGNEQFF. As DNA, the CDR3 is TGTGCCAGCAGTCCTTATGCTTATAACAGGGGGATAGAGGGGAATGAGCAGTTCTTC.

The V call is TRBV6-5, the J call TRBJ2-1, with 8 bases matching TRBD2. This CDR3 comprises 14 residues. V gave up 8 bases and J gave up 5 bases; unmatched junction bases: 8. Germline V lookup: CDR1 MNHEY, CDR2 SVGAGI. CDR3 sequence (DNA): TGTGCCAGCCAGAAAGGGACTAGGGACAATGAGCAGTTCTTC. Translation: CASQKGTRDNEQFF.

This clone was observed a handful of times. V usage is TRBV4-2 and J usage is TRBJ2-1, with 8 bases lining up with TRBD2. Germline CDR1 reads LGHNA; CDR2 reads YNFKEQ. The V segment lost 1 base and the J segment 2 bases; nucleotides outside the gene matches: 4. There are 16 residues in the CDR3. The CDR3 region has the DNA TGTGCCAGCAGCCAAGGACTAGCGAGCCCCTACAATGAGCAGTTCTTC. Translated, it gives CASSQGLASPYNEQFF.

The gene calls are TRBV3-1 (or the pseudogene TRBV3-2) and TRBJ2-3; TRBD2 aligns across 7 bases. Germline CDR1 is LGHDT and CDR2 is YNNKEL (reference sequence). The V gene end was trimmed by 4 bases and the J gene end by 3 bases; junction bases not matched to a gene: 16. The CDR3 has 18 amino acids. CDR3 DNA: TGTGCCAGCAGCCCATACGTTTCTACCGGGGGGATTACAGATACGCAGTATTTT. Its translation: CASSPYVSTGGITDTQYF.

The chain has TRBV3-1 (or the pseudogene TRBV3-2) and TRBJ1-2; D possibly corresponds to TRBD1 (6 bases). Between the trimmed V and J ends, which lost 2 bases and 1 base, there was a span of 11 bases. This CDR3 has 15 residues. Germline loops: CDR1 LGHDT, CDR2 YNNKEL (reference sequence). CDR3 loop: CASSQTDSYNYGYTF. The CDR3 DNA reads TGTGCCAGCAGCCAAACGGACAGTTATAACTATGGCTACACCTTC.

The chain couples TRBV5-3 to TRBJ2-7, with D uncertain. TRBV5-3 is reported as an ORF; its role is uncertain. CDR3 size: 13 residues. The V and J ends lost 4 bases and 1 base respectively, with 9 bases between them. CDR3 residues: CARSLIRSYEQYF. The DNA for the CDR3 is TGTGCCAGAAGCCTGATCCGGTCCTACGAGCAGTACTTC.

This chain links TRBV30 with TRBJ2-5; D possibly corresponds to TRBD1 (5 bases). V lost 2 bases, J lost 2 bases, and 21 bases lay in between. The CDR3 has 17 amino acids. The germline gives CDR1 GTSNPN, CDR2 SVGIG (reference sequence). The CDR3 here is CAWSPPPRTTFQETQYF. CDR3 coding DNA: TGTGCCTGGAGTCCCCCCCCGAGGACAACTTTTCAAGAGACCCAGTACTTC.

This chain joins TRBV7-6 and TRBJ2-1; possible D gene TRBD2, 6 bases. Germline values: CDR1 SGHVS, CDR2 FNYEAQ. V shed 4 bases and J shed 0 bases, with 19 bases lying between them. CDR3 size: 18 residues. The CDR3 loop reads CASSSPGASASSYNEQFF. The DNA for the CDR3 is TGTGCCAGCAGCTCCCCTGGGGCTAGCGCGAGCTCCTACAATGAGCAGTTCTTC.

The chain combines TRBV25-1 with TRBJ2-3, with D tentatively TRBD2 (5 bases). CDR3 length: 17 residues. Trimming removed 3 bases from V and 1 base from J, with 17 bases in between. The V gene's germline CDR1 is MGHDK and CDR2 SYGVNS. CDR3 sequence (DNA): TGTGCCAGCAGTGATCCCAGCGGCGGACCCCGCACAGATACGCAGTATTTT. This gives the protein CASSDPSGGPRTDTQYF.

The rearrangement uses TRBV7-2 and TRBJ2-3; 15 bases are shared with TRBD2. The germline V gene has CDR1 SGHTA and CDR2 FQGNSA. V lost 5 bases and J lost 2; bases outside the gene matches: 5. The CDR3 covers 17 residues. The CDR3 spells CASSLGLAGGFTDTQYF. The CDR3, as DNA: TGTGCCAGCAGCCTCGGACTAGCGGGAGGGTTCACAGATACGCAGTATTTT.

This clone was picked up one time. The chain is built from TRBV24-1 and TRBJ2-7; 11 nucleotides match TRBD1. Germline CDR1 is KGHDR and CDR2 is SFDVKD. The CDR3 extends over 20 amino acids. With V trimmed by 4 bases and J by 3 bases, 19 bases remained unmatched. The CDR3 nucleotides read TGTGCCACCAGTGAGGCCGGACTAACCGGGACAGGGGGGATTATCTACGAGCAGTACTTC. This gives the protein CATSEAGLTGTGGIIYEQYF.

As regards this clone: A junction end diverges from the germline sequence, so it may reflect a read error. CDR3 DNA: TGTGCCAGCAGCTACTCCGCAGGCGCTAGCAATCAGCCCCAGCATTTT. Residues: CASSYSAGASNQPQHF. V is TRBV6-6 and J is TRBJ1-5; D call uncertain. Looked up from germline, CDR1 is MNHNY and CDR2 is SVGAGI (reference sequence). The CDR3 length is 16 residues.